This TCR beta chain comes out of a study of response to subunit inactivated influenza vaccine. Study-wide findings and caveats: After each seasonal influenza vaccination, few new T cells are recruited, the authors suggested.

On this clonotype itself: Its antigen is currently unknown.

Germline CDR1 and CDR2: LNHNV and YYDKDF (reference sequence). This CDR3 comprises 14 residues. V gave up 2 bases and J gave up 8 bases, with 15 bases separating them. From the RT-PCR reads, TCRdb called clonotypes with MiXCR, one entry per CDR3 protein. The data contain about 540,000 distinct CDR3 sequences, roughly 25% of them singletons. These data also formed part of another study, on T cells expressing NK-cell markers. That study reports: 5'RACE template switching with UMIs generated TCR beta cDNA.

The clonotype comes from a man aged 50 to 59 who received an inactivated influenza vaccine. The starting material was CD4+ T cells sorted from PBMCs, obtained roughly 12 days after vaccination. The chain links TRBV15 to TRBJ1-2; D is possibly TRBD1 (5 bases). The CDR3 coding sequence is TGTGCCACCAGCAGAAATGTGGGGGGACGAGGCTACACCTTC. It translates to CATSRNVGGRGYTF.